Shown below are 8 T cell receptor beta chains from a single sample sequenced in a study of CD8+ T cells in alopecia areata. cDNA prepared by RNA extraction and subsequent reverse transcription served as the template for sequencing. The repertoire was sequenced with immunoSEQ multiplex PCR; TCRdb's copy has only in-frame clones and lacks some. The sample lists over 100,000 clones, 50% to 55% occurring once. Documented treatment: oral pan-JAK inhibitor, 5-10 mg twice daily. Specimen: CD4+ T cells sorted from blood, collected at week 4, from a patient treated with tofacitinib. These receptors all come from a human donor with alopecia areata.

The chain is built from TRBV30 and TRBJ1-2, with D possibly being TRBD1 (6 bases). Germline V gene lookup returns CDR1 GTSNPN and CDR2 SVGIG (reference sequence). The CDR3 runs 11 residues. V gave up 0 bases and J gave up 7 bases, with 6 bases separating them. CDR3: CAWSVQGGYTF. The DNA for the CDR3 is TGTGCCTGGAGTGTACAGGGTGGCTACACCTTC.

The CDR3: CASARPDTQYF. CDR3 nucleotide sequence: TGTGCCAGCGCAAGACCAGATACGCAGTATTTT. The V call is TRBV9, the J call TRBJ2-3, with D uncertain. The CDR3 spans 11 residues. V was cut by 7 bases and J by 4 bases, with 7 bases left in between. Germline CDR1 SGDLS, CDR2 YYNGEE. Drawing the rest from reference TRBV9 and TRBJ2-3, the complete variable domain is DSGVTQTPKHLITATGQRVTLRCSPRSGDLSVYWYQQSLDQGLQFLIQYYNGEERAKGNILERFSAQQFPDLHSELNLSSLELGDSALYFCASARPDTQYFGPGTRLTVL.

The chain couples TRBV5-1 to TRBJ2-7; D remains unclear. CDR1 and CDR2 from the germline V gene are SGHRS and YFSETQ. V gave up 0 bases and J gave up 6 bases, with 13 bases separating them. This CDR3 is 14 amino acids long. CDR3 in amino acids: CASSLGTSTLEQYF. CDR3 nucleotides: TGCGCCAGCAGCTTGGGGACCTCCACCCTCGAGCAGTACTTC.

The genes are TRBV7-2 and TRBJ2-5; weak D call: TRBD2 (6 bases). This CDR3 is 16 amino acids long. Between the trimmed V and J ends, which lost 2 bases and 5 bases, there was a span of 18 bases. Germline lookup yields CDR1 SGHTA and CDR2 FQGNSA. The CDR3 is CASSLTGVGLVETQYF. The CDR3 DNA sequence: TGTGCCAGCAGCTTAACGGGAGTGGGGTTGGTGGAGACCCAGTACTTC. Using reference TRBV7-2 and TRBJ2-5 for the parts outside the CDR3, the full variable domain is GAGVSQSPSNKVTEKGKDVELRCDPISGHTALYWYRQSLGQGLEFLIYFQGNSAPDKSGLPSDRFSAERTGGSVSTLTIQRTQQEDSAVYLCASSLTGVGLVETQYFGPGTRLLVL.

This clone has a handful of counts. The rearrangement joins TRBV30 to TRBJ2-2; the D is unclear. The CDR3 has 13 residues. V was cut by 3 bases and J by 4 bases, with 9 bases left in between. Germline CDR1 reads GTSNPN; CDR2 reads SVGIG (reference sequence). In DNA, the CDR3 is TGTGCCTGGAGCCGACAAGCCACCGGGGAGCTGTTTTTT. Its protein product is CAWSRQATGELFF.

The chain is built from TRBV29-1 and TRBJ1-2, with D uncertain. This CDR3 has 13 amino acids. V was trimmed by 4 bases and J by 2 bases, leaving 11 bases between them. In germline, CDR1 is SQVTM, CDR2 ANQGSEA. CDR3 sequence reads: CSVVVPDNYGYTF. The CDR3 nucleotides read TGCAGCGTTGTTGTACCGGACAACTATGGCTACACCTTC.

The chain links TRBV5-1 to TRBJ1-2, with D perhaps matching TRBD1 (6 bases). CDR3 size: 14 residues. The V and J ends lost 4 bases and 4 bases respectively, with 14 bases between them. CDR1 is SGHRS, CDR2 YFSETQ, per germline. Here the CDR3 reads CASSIGQSVYGYTF. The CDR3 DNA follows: TGCGCCAGCAGCATTGGACAGTCCGTCTATGGCTACACCTTC. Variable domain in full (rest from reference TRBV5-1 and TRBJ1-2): KAGVTQTPRYLIKTRGQQVTLSCSPISGHRSVSWYQQTPGQGLQFLFEYFSETQRNKGNFPGRFSGRQFSNSRSEMNVSTLELGDSALYLCASSIGQSVYGYTFGSGTRLTVV.

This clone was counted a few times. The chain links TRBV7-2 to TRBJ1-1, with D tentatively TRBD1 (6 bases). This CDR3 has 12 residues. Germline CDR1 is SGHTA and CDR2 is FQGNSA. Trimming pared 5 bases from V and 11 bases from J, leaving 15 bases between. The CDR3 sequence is CASSQIKGDAFF. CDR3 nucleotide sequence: TGTGCCAGCAGCCAAATCAAGGGGGACGCTTTCTTT.